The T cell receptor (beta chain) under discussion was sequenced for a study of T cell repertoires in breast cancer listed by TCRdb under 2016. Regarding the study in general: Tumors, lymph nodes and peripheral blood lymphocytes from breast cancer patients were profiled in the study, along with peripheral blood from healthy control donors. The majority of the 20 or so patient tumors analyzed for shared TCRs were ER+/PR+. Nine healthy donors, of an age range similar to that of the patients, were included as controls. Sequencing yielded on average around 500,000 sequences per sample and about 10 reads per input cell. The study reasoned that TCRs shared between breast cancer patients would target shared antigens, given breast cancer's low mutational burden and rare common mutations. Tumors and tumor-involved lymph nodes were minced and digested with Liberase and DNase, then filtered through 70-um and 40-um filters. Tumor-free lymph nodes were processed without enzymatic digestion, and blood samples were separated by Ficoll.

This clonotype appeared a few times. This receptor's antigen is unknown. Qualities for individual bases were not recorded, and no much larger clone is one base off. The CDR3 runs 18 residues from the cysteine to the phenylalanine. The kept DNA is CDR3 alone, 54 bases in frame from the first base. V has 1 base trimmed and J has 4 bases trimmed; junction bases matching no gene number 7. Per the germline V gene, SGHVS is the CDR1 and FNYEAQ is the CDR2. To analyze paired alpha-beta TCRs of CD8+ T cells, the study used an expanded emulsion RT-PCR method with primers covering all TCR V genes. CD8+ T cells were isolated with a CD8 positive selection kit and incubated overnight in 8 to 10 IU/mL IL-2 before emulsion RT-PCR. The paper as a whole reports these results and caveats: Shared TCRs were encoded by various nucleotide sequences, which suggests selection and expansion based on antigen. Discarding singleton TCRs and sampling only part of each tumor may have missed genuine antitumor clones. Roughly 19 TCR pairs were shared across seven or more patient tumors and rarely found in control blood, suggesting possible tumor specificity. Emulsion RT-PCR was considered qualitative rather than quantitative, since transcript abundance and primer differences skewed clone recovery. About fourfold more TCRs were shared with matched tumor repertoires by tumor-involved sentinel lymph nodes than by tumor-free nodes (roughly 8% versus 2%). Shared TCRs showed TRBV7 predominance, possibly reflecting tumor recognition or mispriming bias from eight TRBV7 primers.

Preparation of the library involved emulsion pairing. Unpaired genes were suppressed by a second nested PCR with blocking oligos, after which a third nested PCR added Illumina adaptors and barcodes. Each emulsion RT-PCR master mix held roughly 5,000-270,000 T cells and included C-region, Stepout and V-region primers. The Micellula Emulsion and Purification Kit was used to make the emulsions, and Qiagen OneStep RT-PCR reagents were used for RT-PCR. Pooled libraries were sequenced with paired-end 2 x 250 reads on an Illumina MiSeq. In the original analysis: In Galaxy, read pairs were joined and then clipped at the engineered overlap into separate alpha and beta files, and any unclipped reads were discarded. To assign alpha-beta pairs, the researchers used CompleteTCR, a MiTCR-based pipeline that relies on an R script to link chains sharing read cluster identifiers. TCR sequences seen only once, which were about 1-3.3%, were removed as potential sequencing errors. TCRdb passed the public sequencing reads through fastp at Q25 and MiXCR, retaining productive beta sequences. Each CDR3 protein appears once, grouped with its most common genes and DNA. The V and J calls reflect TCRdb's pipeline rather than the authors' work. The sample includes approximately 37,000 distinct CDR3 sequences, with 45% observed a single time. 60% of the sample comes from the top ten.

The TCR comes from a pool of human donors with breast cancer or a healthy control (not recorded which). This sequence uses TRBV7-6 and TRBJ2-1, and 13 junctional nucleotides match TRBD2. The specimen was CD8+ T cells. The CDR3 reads CASSLEGLAGVRYNEQFF. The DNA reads TGTGCCAGCAGCTTAGAAGGACTAGCGGGAGTACGATACAATGAGCAGTTCTTC.